This T cell receptor (beta chain) appears in the sequencing data of a study of blood T cell repertoires in COVID-19. Overall study: Acute and convalescent COVID-19 specimens originated in the United States, Italy and Spain. T cells, B-cell-depleted T cells, or PBMCs provided the cDNA or gDNA that served as material.

This CDR3 spans 14 amino acids. Looked up from germline, CDR1 is SGHVS and CDR2 is FQNEAQ. The V end lost 10 bases, the J end lost 6 bases, and 18 bases lay between the germline ends. Authors' analysis steps: Amplification of reference gene primers was used by the study to estimate nucleated cell counts. The assay was immunoSEQ multiplex PCR, and TCRdb's table has in-frame clones only and misses some. From that table come the V and J calls and clone size; the DNA was used to work out D and trimming. The sample contains a few hundred thousand clones, approximately 81% of which appear only once. The origin of this receptor is a woman aged 18-29 years with acute or convalescent COVID-19. V and J are TRBV7-8 and TRBJ1-4; a weak D match, TRBD1 (6 bases). Material for sequencing was peripheral blood. The CDR3 protein is CATKPGEPYEKLFF. CDR3 nucleotide sequence: TGTGCCACCAAGCCAGGGGAGCCTTATGAAAAACTGTTTTTT.